Sequencing of this T cell receptor beta chain was carried out in a study of STAT3 mutations in large granular lymphocyte leukemia. Study findings and constraints: Some patients had dominant TCR clones larger than their STAT3 mutant burden. Every T-LGLL patient had at least one immunodominant TCRbeta clonotype. Clonal expansion was inferred from samples taken at other timepoints.

The CDR3 totals 13 residues. Trimming left V 1 base short and J 4 bases short, with 7 bases between. From germline, CDR1 is SGHRS and CDR2 YFSETQ. About this clone: No antigen is known for it.

The method was immunoSEQ multiplex PCR; TCRdb's version includes in-frame clones alone and lacks a portion of them. The sample consists of approximately 2,400 clones, just over 65% of them appearing once. This TCR was recovered from a woman aged 45-65 years with T-cell large granular lymphocyte leukemia. Some clones in this sample may be carry-over from other donors' samples. The sequenced sample was peripheral blood mononuclear cells. This chain uses TRBV5-1 with TRBJ2-3; D not resolved. CDR3 bases: TGCGCCAGCAGCTTGCTTGGGGCAGATACGCAGTATTTT. Translating it yields CASSLLGADTQYF.